This TCR beta chain emerged from a study of blood T cell repertoires in COVID-19. Study-wide background: COVID-19 samples collected from the United States, Italy and Spain covered acute and convalescent phases. PBMCs, B-cell-depleted T cells, or T cells were the source of the cDNA or gDNA that made up the material.

Only in-frame clones appear in the TCRdb table, and some are missing; sequencing was by immunoSEQ multiplex PCR. The sample records approximately 280,000 clones, nearly 90% being singletons. With V trimmed by 6 bases and J by 3 bases, 10 bases remained unmatched. Germline V gene data show CDR1 as SQVTM and CDR2 as ANQGSEA. The CDR3 has 16 amino acids. Enrollees, roughly 18 to 90 years old, lived in approximately 24 US areas. Sequencing was performed on PBMCs or T cells enriched from blood (not recorded which). The receptor was derived from a woman younger than 35 with acute COVID-19. This chain connects TRBV29-1 to TRBJ2-2; 10 positions match TRBD2. In DNA form, the CDR3 reads TGCAGCGTGCGTCTAGCGGGAGTTCGGTACACCGGGGAGCTGTTTTTT. This gives the protein CSVRLAGVRYTGELFF.